Below, 9 T cell receptor beta chains from the same sample are listed, as sequenced in a study of spatial heterogeneity in lung cancer. Study-wide results and caveats: Mutation counts in tumors were tracked by counts of expanded intratumoral alpha and beta TCRs.

For these receptors, no antigen is known. The time point denotes: sample taken at primary tumor resection. A single record per CDR3 protein comes from TCRdb applying MiXCR to the 5' RACE reads. The repertoire holds fewer than 25,000 distinct CDR3 sequences, 4% to 5.5% seen once, with roughly 9.9% in the top ten. Sequenced here: lung tumor tissue, sampled at surgery. The receptors come from a male donor with early-stage non-small cell lung cancer.

This clonotype was seen at least ten times. The genes are TRBV2 and TRBJ2-4; no definite D call. Germline V lookup: CDR1 SNHLY, CDR2 FYNNEI. Trimming pared 8 bases from V and 0 bases from J, leaving 14 bases between. CDR3 size: 15 residues. The CDR3 spells CASRSESGAKNIQYF. The DNA for the CDR3 is TGTGCCAGCCGCTCCGAGTCAGGAGCCAAAAACATTCAGTACTTC.

This clonotype has a count of ten or more. The chain carries TRBV11-2 and TRBJ1-2; weak D call: TRBD1 (5 bases). The germline gives CDR1 SGHAT, CDR2 FQNNGV. CDR3 length: 14 residues. V dropped 5 bases and J dropped 1 base, with 11 bases sitting between them. The CDR3, as DNA: TGTGCCAGCAGCCCTGGGGCGGTTAACTATGGCTACACCTTC. It specifies CASSPGAVNYGYTF.

This clonotype ranks as medium-sized. The rearrangement joins TRBV6-5 to TRBJ2-7, with D perhaps matching TRBD2 (5 bases). The ends were cut back, 6 bases at V and 4 bases at J, with 19 bases in the middle. The germline V gene encodes CDR1 MNHEY and CDR2 SVGAGI. The CDR3 length is 15 residues. For the CDR3, the DNA is TGTGCCAGCAGCCCACAAGGGCGAGGGAAATACGAGCAGTACTTC. Translating it yields CASSPQGRGKYEQYF.

This clonotype showed up many times. The chain employs TRBV7-2 and TRBJ2-7, with TRBD1 matching over 8 bases. CDR1 is SGHTA and CDR2 is FQGNSA in the germline V gene. CDR3 length equals 15 residues. V gave up 3 bases and J gave up 4 bases; unmatched junction bases: 8. CDR3 coding DNA: TGTGCCAGCAGCTTGGGTGGACAGGGATGGTACGAGCAGTACTTC. Translating gives CASSLGGQGWYEQYF.

This clonotype was seen at least ten times. The chain uses TRBV29-1 and TRBJ1-3; D remains ambiguous. Germline CDR1 and CDR2: SQVTM and ANQGSEA. The CDR3 contains 14 residues. Trimming removed 5 bases at V and 0 bases at J, with 11 bases between. The CDR3: CSVSERSSGNTIYF. The CDR3 nucleotides read TGCAGCGTTTCCGAACGCAGCTCTGGAAACACCATATATTTT.

This clonotype was recorded many times. The chain links TRBV27 to TRBJ1-2; 9 bases align to TRBD1. The CDR3 loop spans 14 amino acids. The J segment lost 2 bases and the V segment lost 4 bases, leaving 2 bases of the junction unmatched. Germline lookup yields CDR1 MNHEY and CDR2 SMNVEV (reference sequence). CDR3 DNA sequence: TGTGCCAGCAGTTCTGGACAGGGGAACTATGGCTACACCTTC. Amino acids: CASSSGQGNYGYTF.

This clonotype came up a few times. The chain is built from TRBV5-1 and TRBJ2-7; D is perhaps TRBD1 or TRBD2 (6 bases each). V dropped 0 bases and J dropped 0 bases, with 10 bases sitting between them. There are 15 residues in the CDR3. Germline CDR1 SGHRS, CDR2 YFSETQ. The CDR3 loop reads CASSLVGGSSYEQYF. The CDR3 nucleotides are TGCGCCAGCAGCTTGGTAGGGGGGAGCTCCTACGAGCAGTACTTC.

Many counts were recorded for this clonotype. The chain combines TRBV15 with TRBJ1-2; 9 bases align to TRBD1. J gave up 4 bases and V 3 bases, and 12 bases lay outside the gene matches. The CDR3 consists of 17 residues. Germline CDR1 reads LNHNV; CDR2 reads YYDKDF (reference sequence). In DNA, the CDR3 is TGTGCCACCAGCAGTTCCTCCGGGACAGGGAGCCGCTATGGCTACACCTTC. Translation gives CATSSSSGTGSRYGYTF.

This clonotype rates as medium-sized (0.01 to 0.1%). The V gene is TRBV15, the J gene TRBJ1-4, with D possibly matching TRBD1 (6 bases). V lost 4 bases and J lost 7, with 13 bases in between. The CDR3 covers 14 residues. The germline gives CDR1 LNHNV, CDR2 YYDKDF (reference sequence). CDR3 nucleotides: TGTGCCACCAGCATTCGGGGGGCGCTTGAAAAACTGTTTTTT. Its translation is CATSIRGALEKLFF. The full variable domain, in which reference TRBV15 and TRBJ1-4 provide the parts outside the CDR3, is DAMVIQNPRYQVTQFGKPVTLSCSQTLNHNVMYWYQQKSSQAPKLLFHYYDKDFNNEADTPDNFQSRRPNTSFCFLDIRSPGLGDTAMYLCATSIRGALEKLFFGSGTQLSVL.